This entry concerns a single T cell receptor (beta chain). Its antigen is still unknown. Base qualities are missing; no much larger clone stands one base away. Receptor amplification or capture employed the immunoSEQ multiplex PCR assay. For the multiplex PCR, a mixture combining 60 forward primers for TCR Vbeta segments and 13 reverse primers for TCR Jbeta segments was used. The CDR3 region of rearranged TCR beta genes was amplified from genomic DNA by a multiplex PCR assay. The Illumina HiSeq System was used to sequence the amplified TCR beta libraries as 87-base-pair reads. The source study handled its data this way. In a later analysis, tens of millions of unique TCR beta chains were counted across the 690 or so repertoires, and roughly 10 million of these chains were shared by at least two donors. To remove PCR and sequencing errors, raw reads were error-corrected and collapsed into unique sequences using a nearest-neighbor algorithm that merged closely related sequences. To assign V, D and J gene segments, CDR3 sequences were aligned to IMGT reference sequences. For a sequence to be retained, a match of at least six nucleotides to both a V gene segment and a J gene segment was required. Rearrangements were classified as productive when the CDR3 lacked stop codons and remained in frame with V and J, and all other rearrangements were classified as non-productive. Following IMGT convention, CDR3 was defined as the stretch from the second conserved V-encoded cysteine up to the conserved J-encoded phenylalanine. In an earlier analysis of more than 550 of the donors, sequences lacking an unambiguous match to a single V gene segment were excluded. In an earlier analysis of 587 of the donors, V segments were called functional above 56.7% productive rearrangements and were called segregating when the between-donor standard deviation exceeded 5%. A statistical classification framework was built to diagnose cytomegalovirus status from the catalog of TCR beta chain sequences. V and J gene assignment, in a later analysis, came from comparing TCR nucleotide sequences with IMGT/GENE-DB human TR gene sequences. In a later analysis, CDR3 sequences and most-parsimonious VDJ recombination scenarios were assigned using the TCRdist pipeline. A later analysis defined each TCR beta chain by its CDR3 amino acid sequence plus V-gene family, and excluded reads lacking a unique V-gene family. To address suspected cross-contamination and a sequencing artifact, a later analysis removed approximately 590 highly shared, low-generation-probability nucleotide sequences. A later analysis calculated a clonal expansion index for each public chain from normalized within-repertoire ranks of inferred template counts. Generation probabilities in a later analysis came from a VDJ recombination model fitted to out-of-frame rearrangements, and those results were checked against IGoR. A later analysis scored TCR-TCR, TCR-HLA and TCR-CMV co-occurrence with hypergeometric tests, applying a repertoire-size bias correction to TCR pairs. To estimate false discovery rates, a later analysis permuted the HLA or CMV assignments 20 times. In a later analysis, co-occurring TCRs were grouped using DBSCAN, with TCRdist sequence similarity added in when clustering inside HLA-allele-positive subsets. Repertoires with fewer than 30,000 or more than 120,000 public chains were left out of co-occurrence clustering, as were five repertoires with anomalous nucleotide sharing. Sourced from immuneACCESS, this table was stored by TCRdb with only in-frame sequences that have V and J called. A share of the clones is absent; for the studies checked, an unresolved V gene accounts for under half, and the remainder has no known explanation. Clone size and the V and J calls come from that table; the DNA yielded D and trimming. Present in this sample are about 120,000 clones, more than 60% of which were seen just once. Together, the top ten hold less than 4.5% of the sample.

The data derive from a study of cytomegalovirus exposure and HLA in healthy donors listed by TCRdb under 2017. Turning to the overall study: According to an earlier analysis of 587 of the donors, some 180 million T cells yielded 117 million unique TCR beta sequences and approximately 300 Gb of sequence data. Every discovery cohort repertoire had been produced on one sequencing platform. In addition to the first cohort of approximately 650 subjects, a separate validation cohort of some 120 different subjects was used. Class I and class II HLA loci were covered by the typing at four-digit resolution. The later analysis used no new phenotypic data to find candidate immune exposures, relying instead on TCR beta sequences and their occurrence across donors. The number of donors typed differed by locus, with roughly 629-640 for A, B, C, DRB1 and DQB1, 522 for DQA1, 600 to 610 for DPA1, and under 490 for DPB1. The study profiled the T cell repertoires of 550 to 700 subjects by immunosequencing and related them to cytomegalovirus serostatus. The aim of the study was to test whether cataloging public T cell receptors could identify signatures of past pathogen exposure. A later analysis re-examined previously published TCR beta repertoires from several hundred donors and added high-resolution HLA genotyping to investigate patterns of TCR occurrence. Roughly 300 gigabases of sequencing data and some 85 million unique TCR sequences were included in an early release covering 550 to 800 HLA-typed donors. To predict cytomegalovirus infection status, the study combined high-throughput TCR immunosequencing, statistical association of individual TCRs with disease status, and machine learning. Among about 400 genotyped donors of the cohort, an average of approximately 240,000 unique TCR beta nucleotide sequences was sequenced per donor, of which about 18% were non-productive. Four or five DR-DQ haplotypes were treated as single units for association and clustering because of strong linkage in the cohort. Of the approximately 400 genotyped donors, 65% to 90% fell in the genetic ancestry cluster associated with self-reported Caucasian donors. An earlier analysis of roughly 580 of the donors used high-throughput TCR beta sequencing to judge whether each TCR beta V gene segment behaved as functional or pseudogenic. Alongside the repertoire data, information on donor age, sex, ethnicity and CMV serostatus was compiled. A later genetic analysis used genome-wide SNP genotypes for 398 of the 666 donors, treating that subset as a discovery cohort.

What the work shows at the level of the full study, not this receptor alone: A cluster of highly shared sequence variants was judged likely to be a technical artifact of the sequencing pipeline. Presence/absence analyses assumed roughly uniform sequencing depth across donors, an assumption that may not hold. This cohort had only TCR beta chains sequenced, and the lack of alpha or paired-chain data limited which features could be detected. A later analysis found that HLA-associated TCR beta chains were more clonally expanded and had lower generation probabilities than equally common non-associated chains. According to a later analysis, most CMV-associated TCR beta chains appeared to be HLA-restricted, and the HLA associations seemed to be driven largely by CMV exposure. In a later analysis, TCR association rates were found to vary across HLA loci, with the most associated TCRs seen for DRB1 alleles and the fewest for HLA-C alleles. A later analysis associated 15,000 or so TCR beta sequences with specific HLA alleles at a false discovery rate of 0.05. The classifier was reported to diagnose cytomegalovirus status with high specificity and sensitivity in both the original and validation cohorts. A later analysis reported that several top co-occurrence clusters appeared linked to parvovirus B19, influenza, CMV and Epstein-Barr virus. A later genetic analysis associated a missense DCLRE1C variant with V-gene and J-gene trimming of TCR beta chains, and an independent cohort replicated the association. Over 15 rarely observed V segments, including chromosome 9 orphons, were excluded from the earlier analysis of some 590 of the donors because counts were too low. Because HLA typing was missing for some donors at each locus, association tests included only the typed subset. A further reported finding was that TCR beta sequences accurately predicted the HLA-A and HLA-B alleles for most subjects in the first cohort. Compared with the 666-donor mean, donors in an Asian-associated ancestry cluster had fewer N-insertions in productive TCRs, according to a later genetic analysis. Linkage disequilibrium might explain the correlated functional status among segregating V segments, but an unknown experimental factor could not be excluded. A few of the identified cytomegalovirus-associated TCR beta chains were confirmed in vitro to be specific for cytomegalovirus antigens. When HLA alleles, especially DR and DQ, strongly co-occurred, TCR associations were difficult to assign to individual alleles. Immune exposure information for the cohort was limited to CMV serostatus. Because the 87-base-pair reads could not distinguish some IMGT-functional V segments, including TRBV6-2 and TRBV6-3, those segments were excluded. An earlier analysis of around 600 of the donors showed that most TCR beta V segments appeared in productive rearrangements either about 90% or about 30% of the time, which broadly matched IMGT annotations. Across donors, most TCR sequences were observed very rarely, whereas some public TCRs were present in many individuals. In the study, roughly 160 TCR beta chains were listed as associated with cytomegalovirus. The authors suggested that the approach could potentially be extended to other disease states and immunological phenotypes.

Inclusive of the bounding cysteine and phenylalanine, the CDR3 is 13 residues long. CDR3 DNA only is kept here, 39 bases in frame from base 1. According to the germline V gene, CDR1 reads SGHTA and CDR2 reads FQGTGA. At the junction V is shortened by 5 bases and J by 0 bases, with 7 bases in between. The cohort consisted of 670 or so healthy bone marrow donors. At the time of sampling, all cohort members were nominally healthy, though unrecorded immune exposures were likely present. The donor was CMV seronegative and was included in the group of hundreds of seronegative cohort members. A peripheral blood sample was collected from each donor, and TCR beta sequencing was performed on peripheral blood mononuclear cells. Genomic DNA was extracted from the blood cell samples with the Qiagen DNeasy Blood Extraction Kit.

This TCR was recovered from a middle-aged woman in good health and CMV-seronegative. The chain employs TRBV7-3 and TRBJ1-1; the D gene cannot be named for sure. The sequenced sample was PBMCs. CDR3 reads: CASSQNMNTEAFF. The nucleotides read TGTGCCAGCAGCCAAAACATGAACACTGAAGCTTTCTTT.